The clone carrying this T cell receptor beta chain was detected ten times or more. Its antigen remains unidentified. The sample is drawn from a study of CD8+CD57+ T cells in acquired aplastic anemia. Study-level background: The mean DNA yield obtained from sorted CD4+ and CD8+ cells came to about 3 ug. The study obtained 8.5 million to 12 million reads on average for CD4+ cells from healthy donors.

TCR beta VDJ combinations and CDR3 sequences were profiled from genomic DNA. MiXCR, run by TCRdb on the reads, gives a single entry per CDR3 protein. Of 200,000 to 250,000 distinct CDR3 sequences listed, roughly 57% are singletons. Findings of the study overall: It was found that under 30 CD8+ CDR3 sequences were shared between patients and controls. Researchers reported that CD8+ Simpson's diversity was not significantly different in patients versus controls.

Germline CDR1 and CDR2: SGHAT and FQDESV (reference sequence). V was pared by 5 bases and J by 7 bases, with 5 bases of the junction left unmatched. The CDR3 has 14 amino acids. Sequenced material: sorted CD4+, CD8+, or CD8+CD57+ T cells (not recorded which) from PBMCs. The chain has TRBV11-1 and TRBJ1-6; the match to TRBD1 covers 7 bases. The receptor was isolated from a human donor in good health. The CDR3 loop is CASSPGQMNSPLHF. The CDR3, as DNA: TGTGCCAGCAGCCCGGGACAGATGAATTCACCCCTCCACTTT. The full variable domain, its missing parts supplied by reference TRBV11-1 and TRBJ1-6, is EAEVAQSPRYKITEKSQAVAFWCDPISGHATLYWYRQILGQGPELLVQFQDESVVDDSQLPKDRFSAERLKGVDSTLKIQPAELGDSAMYLCASSPGQMNSPLHFGNGTRLTVT.